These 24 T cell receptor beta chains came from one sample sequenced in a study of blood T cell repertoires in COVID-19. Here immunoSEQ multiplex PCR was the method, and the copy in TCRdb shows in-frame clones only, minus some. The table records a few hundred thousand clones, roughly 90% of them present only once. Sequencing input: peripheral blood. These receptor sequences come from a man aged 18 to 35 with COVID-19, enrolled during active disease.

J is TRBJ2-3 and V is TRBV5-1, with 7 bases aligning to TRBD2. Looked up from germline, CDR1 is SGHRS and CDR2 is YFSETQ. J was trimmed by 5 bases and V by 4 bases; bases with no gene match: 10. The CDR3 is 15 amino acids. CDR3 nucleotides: TGCGCCAGCAGCCCACTAGCGCCAATTCGAGATACGCAGTATTTT. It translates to CASSPLAPIRDTQYF.

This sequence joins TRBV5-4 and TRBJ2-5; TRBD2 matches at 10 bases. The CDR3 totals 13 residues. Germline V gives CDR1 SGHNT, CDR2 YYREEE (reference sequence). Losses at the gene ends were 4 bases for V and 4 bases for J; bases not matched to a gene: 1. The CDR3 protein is CASSKREGETQYF. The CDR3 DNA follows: TGTGCCAGCAGCAAGCGGGAGGGAGAGACCCAGTACTTC.

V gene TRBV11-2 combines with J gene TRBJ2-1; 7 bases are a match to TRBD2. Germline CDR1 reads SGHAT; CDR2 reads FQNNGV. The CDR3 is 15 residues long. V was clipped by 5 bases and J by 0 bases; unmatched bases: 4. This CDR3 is CASSEAGLSYNEQFF. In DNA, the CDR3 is TGTGCCAGCAGCGAAGCGGGGCTCTCCTACAATGAGCAGTTCTTC. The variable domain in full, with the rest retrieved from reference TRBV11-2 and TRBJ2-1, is EAGVAQSPRYKIIEKRQSVAFWCNPISGHATLYWYQQILGQGPKLLIQFQNNGVVDDSQLPKDRFSAERLKGVDSTLKIQPAKLEDSAVYLCASSEAGLSYNEQFFGPGTRLTVL.

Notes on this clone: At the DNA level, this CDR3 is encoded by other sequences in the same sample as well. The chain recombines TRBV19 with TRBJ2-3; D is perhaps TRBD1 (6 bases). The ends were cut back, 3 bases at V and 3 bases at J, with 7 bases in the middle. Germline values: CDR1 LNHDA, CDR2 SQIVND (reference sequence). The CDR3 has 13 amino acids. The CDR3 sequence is CASSIGQTDTQYF. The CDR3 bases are TGTGCCAGTAGTATTGGACAGACAGATACGCAGTATTTT.

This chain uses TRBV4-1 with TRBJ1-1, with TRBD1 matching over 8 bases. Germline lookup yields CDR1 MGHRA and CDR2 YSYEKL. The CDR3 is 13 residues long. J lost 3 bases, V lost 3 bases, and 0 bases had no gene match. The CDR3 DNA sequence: TGCGCCAGCAGCCAGGACAGGGACACTGAAGCTTTCTTT. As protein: CASSQDRDTEAFF.

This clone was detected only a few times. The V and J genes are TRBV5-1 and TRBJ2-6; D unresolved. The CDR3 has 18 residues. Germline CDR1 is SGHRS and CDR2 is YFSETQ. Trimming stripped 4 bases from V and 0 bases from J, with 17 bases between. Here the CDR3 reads CASSQPLRRVSGANVLTF. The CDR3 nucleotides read TGCGCCAGCAGCCAACCCCTCCGACGGGTCTCTGGGGCCAACGTCCTGACTTTC.

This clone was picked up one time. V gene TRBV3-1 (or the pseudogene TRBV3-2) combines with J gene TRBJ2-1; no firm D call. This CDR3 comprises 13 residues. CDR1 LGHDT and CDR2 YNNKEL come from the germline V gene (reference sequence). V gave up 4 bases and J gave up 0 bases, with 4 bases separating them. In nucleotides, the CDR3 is TGTGCCAGCAGCCGGAGCTCCTACAATGAGCAGTTCTTC. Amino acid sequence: CASSRSSYNEQFF.

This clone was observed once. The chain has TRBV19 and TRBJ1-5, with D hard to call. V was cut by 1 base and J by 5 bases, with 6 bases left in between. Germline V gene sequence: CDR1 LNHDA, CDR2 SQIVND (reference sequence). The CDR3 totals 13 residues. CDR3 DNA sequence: TGTGCCAGTAGTATAGTGGCCCATCAGCCCCAGCATTTT. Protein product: CASSIVAHQPQHF.

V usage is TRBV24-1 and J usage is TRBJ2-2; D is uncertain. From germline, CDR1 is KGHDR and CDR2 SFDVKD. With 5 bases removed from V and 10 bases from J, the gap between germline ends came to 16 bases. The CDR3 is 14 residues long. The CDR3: CATSAAAARSELFF. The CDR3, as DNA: TGTGCCACCAGTGCCGCCGCGGCCCGGTCGGAGCTGTTTTTT.

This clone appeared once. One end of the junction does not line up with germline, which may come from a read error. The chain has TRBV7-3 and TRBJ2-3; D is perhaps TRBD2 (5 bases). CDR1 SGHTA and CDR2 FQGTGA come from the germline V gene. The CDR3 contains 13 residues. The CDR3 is CASSLSGSTSLNF. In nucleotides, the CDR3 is TGTGCCAGCAGCTTAAGCGGGTCCACGAGCTTGAATTTT.

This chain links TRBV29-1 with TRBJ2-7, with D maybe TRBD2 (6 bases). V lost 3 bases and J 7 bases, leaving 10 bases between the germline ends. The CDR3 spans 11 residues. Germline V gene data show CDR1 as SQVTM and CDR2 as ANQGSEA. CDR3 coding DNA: TGCAGCGTTGAGGGACTCGAAGAGCAGTACTTC. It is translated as CSVEGLEEQYF.

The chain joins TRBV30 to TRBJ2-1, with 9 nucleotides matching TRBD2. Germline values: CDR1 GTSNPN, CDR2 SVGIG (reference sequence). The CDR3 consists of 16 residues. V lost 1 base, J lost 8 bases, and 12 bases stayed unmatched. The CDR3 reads CAWSDLAGKRDDEQFF. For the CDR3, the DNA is TGTGCCTGGAGTGACCTAGCGGGGAAGCGTGACGATGAGCAGTTCTTC.

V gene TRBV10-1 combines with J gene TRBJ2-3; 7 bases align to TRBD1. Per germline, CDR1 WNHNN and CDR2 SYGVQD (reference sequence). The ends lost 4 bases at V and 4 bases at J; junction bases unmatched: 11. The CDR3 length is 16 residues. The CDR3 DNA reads TGCGCCAGCAGTGTTGAGGGCCGACAGGGACCAGATACGCAGTATTTT. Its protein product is CASSVEGRQGPDTQYF.

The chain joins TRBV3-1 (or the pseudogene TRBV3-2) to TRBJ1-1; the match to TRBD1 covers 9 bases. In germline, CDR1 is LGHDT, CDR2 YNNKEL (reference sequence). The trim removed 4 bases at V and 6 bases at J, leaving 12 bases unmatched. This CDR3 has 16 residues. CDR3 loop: CASSRSRGQGLAEAFF. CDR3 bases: TGTGCCAGCAGCCGCTCCCGGGGACAGGGATTAGCTGAAGCTTTCTTT.

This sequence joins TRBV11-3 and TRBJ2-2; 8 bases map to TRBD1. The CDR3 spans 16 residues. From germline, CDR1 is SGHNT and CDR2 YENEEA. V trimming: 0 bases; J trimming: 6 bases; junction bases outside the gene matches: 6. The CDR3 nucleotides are TGTGCCAGCAGCTTAGAGACGGGACAGGCACCCGGGGAGCTGTTTTTT. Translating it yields CASSLETGQAPGELFF.

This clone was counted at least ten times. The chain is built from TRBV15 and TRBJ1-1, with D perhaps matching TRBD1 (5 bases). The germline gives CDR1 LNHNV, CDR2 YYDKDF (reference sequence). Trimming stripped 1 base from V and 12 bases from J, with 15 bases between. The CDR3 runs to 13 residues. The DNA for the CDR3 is TGTGCCACCAGCAGAGGGATGCCAGGGATTACTTTCTTT. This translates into CATSRGMPGITFF.

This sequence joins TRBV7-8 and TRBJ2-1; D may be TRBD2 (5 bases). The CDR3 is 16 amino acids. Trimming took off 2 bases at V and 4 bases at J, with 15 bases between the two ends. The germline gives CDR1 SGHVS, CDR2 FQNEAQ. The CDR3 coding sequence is TGTGCCAGCAGCTTACGGCGGGCAGCCGTTTACAATGAGCAGTTCTTC. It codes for CASSLRRAAVYNEQFF. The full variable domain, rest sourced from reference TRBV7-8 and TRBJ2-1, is GAGVSQSPRYKVAKRGQDVALRCDPISGHVSLFWYQQALGQGPEFLTYFQNEAQLDKSGLPSDRFFAERPEGSVSTLKIQRTQQEDSAVYLCASSLRRAAVYNEQFFGPGTRLTVL.

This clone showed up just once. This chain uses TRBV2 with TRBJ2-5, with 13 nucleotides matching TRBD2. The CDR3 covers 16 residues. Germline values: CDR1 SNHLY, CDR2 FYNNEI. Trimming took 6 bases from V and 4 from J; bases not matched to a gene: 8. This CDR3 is CASSHRGLAGRETQYF. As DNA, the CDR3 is TGTGCCAGCAGCCACCGGGGACTAGCGGGAAGAGAGACCCAGTACTTC.

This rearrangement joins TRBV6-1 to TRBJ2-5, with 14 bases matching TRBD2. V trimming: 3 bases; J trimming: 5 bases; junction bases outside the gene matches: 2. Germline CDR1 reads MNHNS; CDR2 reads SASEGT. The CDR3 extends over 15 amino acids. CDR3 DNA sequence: TGTGCCAGCAGTGAGGGACTAGCGGGAGAGGAGACCCAGTACTTC. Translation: CASSEGLAGEETQYF.

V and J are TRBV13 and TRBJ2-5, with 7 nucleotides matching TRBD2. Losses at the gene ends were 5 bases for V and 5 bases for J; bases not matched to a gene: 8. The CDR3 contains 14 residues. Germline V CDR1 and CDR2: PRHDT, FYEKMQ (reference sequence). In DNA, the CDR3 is TGTGCCAGCAGCCCCAGCGGGATAAGGGAGACCCAGTACTTC. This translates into CASSPSGIRETQYF.

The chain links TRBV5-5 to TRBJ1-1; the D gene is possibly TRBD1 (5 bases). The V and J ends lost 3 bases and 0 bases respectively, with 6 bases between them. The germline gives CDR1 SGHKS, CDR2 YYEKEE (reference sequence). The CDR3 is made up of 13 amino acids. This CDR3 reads CASSWDLNTEAFF. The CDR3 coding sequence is TGTGCCAGCAGCTGGGACTTGAACACTGAAGCTTTCTTT.

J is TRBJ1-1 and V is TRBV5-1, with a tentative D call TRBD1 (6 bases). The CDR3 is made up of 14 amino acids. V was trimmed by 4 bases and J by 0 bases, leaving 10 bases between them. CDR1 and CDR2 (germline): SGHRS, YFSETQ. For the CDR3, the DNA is TGCGCCAGCAGCGAACAGGGACTGAACACTGAAGCTTTCTTT. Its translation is CASSEQGLNTEAFF. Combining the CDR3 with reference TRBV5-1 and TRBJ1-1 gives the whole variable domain KAGVTQTPRYLIKTRGQQVTLSCSPISGHRSVSWYQQTPGQGLQFLFEYFSETQRNKGNFPGRFSGRQFSNSRSEMNVSTLELGDSALYLCASSEQGLNTEAFFGQGTRLTVV.

DNA of the CDR3: TGTGCCAGCACCCTCGGGACATCCGCGAACACCGGGGAGCTGTTTTTT. It specifies CASTLGTSANTGELFF. The J gene is TRBJ2-2, the V gene TRBV7-9; D possibly corresponds to TRBD1 (6 bases). The V end lost 7 bases, the J end lost 0 bases, and 15 bases lay between the germline ends. CDR3 length: 16 amino acids. The germline V gene has CDR1 SEHNR and CDR2 FQNEAQ (reference sequence).

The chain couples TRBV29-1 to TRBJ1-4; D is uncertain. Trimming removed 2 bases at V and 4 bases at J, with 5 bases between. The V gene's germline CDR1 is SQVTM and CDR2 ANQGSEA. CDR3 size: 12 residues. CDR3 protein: CSVEINNEKLFF. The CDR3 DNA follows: TGCAGCGTTGAAATCAATAATGAAAAACTGTTTTTT.